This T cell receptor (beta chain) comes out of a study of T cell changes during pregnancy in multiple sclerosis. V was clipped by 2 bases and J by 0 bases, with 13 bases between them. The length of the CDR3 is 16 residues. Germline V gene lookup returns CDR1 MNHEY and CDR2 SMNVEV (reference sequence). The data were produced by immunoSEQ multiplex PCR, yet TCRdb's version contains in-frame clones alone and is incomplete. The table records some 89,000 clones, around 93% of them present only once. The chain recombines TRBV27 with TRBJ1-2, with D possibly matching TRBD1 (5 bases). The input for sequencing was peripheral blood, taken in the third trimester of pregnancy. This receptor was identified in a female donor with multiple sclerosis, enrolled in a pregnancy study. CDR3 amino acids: CASSLNGGTPNYGYTF. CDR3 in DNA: TGTGCCAGCAGTTTAAATGGGGGGACCCCTAACTATGGCTACACCTTC.